The clone carrying this TCR beta chain was counted only a few times. Its antigen remains unidentified. In TCRdb, the reads were re-called with MiXCR into one record per CDR3 protein. The data contain more than 500,000 distinct CDR3 sequences, approximately 16% of them singletons. This sample was included in a study of T cell repertoires in cytomegalovirus infection. Study-wide background: Indicated by public TCR beta signatures were CMV infection and matching HLA type. Notes on the study in general: HLA-C-restricted, CMV-specific TCR beta clonotypes were dominant ex vivo. Summed public TCR beta family frequency identified CMV carriers bearing the relevant HLA.

The sequence came from a human donor in good health (CMV status not recorded). Some clones in this sample may be carry-over from other donors' samples. Sequenced material: CD8+ T cells from PBMCs.

The CDR3 here is CSASSGNQPQHF. The CDR3, as DNA: TGCAGTGCTAGTTCCGGCAATCAGCCCCAGCATTTT. J is TRBJ1-5 and V is TRBV20-1; no firm D call. Between the trimmed V and J ends, which lost 3 bases and 2 bases, there was a span of 5 bases. CDR3 length: 12 amino acids. CDR1 and CDR2 from the germline V gene are DFQATT and SNEGSKA (reference sequence).